This TCR beta chain was captured in a study of T cells after somatic rescue of genetic block. TCRdb's table, derived via immunoSEQ multiplex PCR, lists solely in-frame clones and lacks some. The table records 60,000 to 75,000 clones, about 91% of them present only once. Germline V lookup: CDR1 MNHEY, CDR2 SMNVEV (reference sequence). V lost 7 bases to trimming and J lost 8 bases, with 15 bases between them. CDR3 length: 14 residues. Sequenced sample: peripheral blood mononuclear cells (PBMCs). This sequence originates from a man aged 40-49 years. The gene calls are TRBV27 and TRBJ1-6; D is ambiguous. This CDR3 reads CASMVFEGDSPLHF. The CDR3 DNA sequence: TGTGCCAGCATGGTGTTCGAGGGAGATTCACCCCTCCACTTT.